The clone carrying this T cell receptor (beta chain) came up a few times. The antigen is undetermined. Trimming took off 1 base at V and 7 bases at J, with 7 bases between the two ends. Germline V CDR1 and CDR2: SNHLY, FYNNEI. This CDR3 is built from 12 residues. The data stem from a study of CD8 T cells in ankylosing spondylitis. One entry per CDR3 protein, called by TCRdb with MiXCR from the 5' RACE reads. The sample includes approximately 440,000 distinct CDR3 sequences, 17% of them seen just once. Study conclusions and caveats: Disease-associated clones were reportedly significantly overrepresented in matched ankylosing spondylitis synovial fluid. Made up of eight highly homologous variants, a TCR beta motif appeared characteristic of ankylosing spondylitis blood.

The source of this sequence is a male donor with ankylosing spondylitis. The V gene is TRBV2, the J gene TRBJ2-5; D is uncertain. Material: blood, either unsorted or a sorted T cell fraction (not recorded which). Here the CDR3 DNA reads TGTGCCAGCAGTGAAGGGAGTGGGACCCAGTACTTC. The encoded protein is CASSEGSGTQYF. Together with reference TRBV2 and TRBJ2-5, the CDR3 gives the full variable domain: EPEVTQTPSHQVTQMGQEVILRCVPISNHLYFYWYRQILGQKVEFLVSFYNNEISEKSEIFDDQFSVERPDGSNFTLKIRSTKLEDSAMYFCASSEGSGTQYFGPGTRLLVL.